This T cell receptor beta chain was captured by sequencing in a study of ipilimumab plus nivolumab after autologous stem cell transplantation. Study details: Typical patient got a handful of ipilimumab doses and about eight nivolumab doses (median).

Produced via immunoSEQ multiplex PCR; TCRdb's table is partial and in-frame only. The profile shows roughly 23,000 clones, 70% to 85% of them singletons. This clone is a singleton in its sample. This TCR derives from a male donor with diffuse large B-cell lymphoma. The specimen comprised PBMCs, sampled in a trial of ipilimumab plus nivolumab as post-transplant consolidation.

CDR3: CASGRYSGNTIYF. The DNA of the CDR3 is TGTGCTAGTGGACGGTACTCTGGAAACACCATATATTTT. This chain connects TRBV12-5 to TRBJ1-3, with no clear D. With 6 bases removed from V and 0 bases from J, the gap between germline ends came to 6 bases. The length of the CDR3 is 13 residues. Looked up from germline, CDR1 is LGHNT and CDR2 is FRNRAP.